The rows below give T cell receptor beta chains drawn from one sample of a study of a mutant IDH1 vaccine in newly diagnosed glioma. Sequenced by immunoSEQ multiplex PCR; TCRdb stores in-frame clones only, minus some. Of tens of thousands of clones listed, roughly 83% are singletons. Which antigens these TCRs recognize remains unknown. Sequences were derived from PBMCs, sampled from a glioma patient whose treatment included an IDH1 peptide vaccine. These TCRs come from a man aged 40-55 years with glioma. Each CDR3 is given with its conserved first and last residue. Fields, in order: D gene, V gene, J gene, clone size, CDR3 DNA, CDR3 protein. The D gene is left open where the match is weak. The listing skips clone size in some rows; elsewhere it reads once, few, many or a size class.

d_gene: -; v_gene: TRBV13; j_gene: TRBJ2-5; abundance: -; CDR3nt: TGTGCCAGCAGCCCCCGGGCTAGCGCCAGCCTAGAGACCCAGTACTTC; CDR3aa: CASSPRASASLETQYF
d_gene: -; v_gene: TRBV6-5; j_gene: TRBJ2-1; abundance: -; CDR3nt: TGTGCCAGCAGTTACTCGAGGGGGAGTAATGAGCAGTTCTTC; CDR3aa: CASSYSRGSNEQFF
d_gene: -; v_gene: TRBV7-9; j_gene: TRBJ2-7; abundance: -; CDR3nt: TGTGCCAGCAGCGCGAAACCGGGACCGAGCTCCTACGAGCAGTACTTC; CDR3aa: CASSAKPGPSSYEQYF
d_gene: TRBD2; v_gene: TRBV27; j_gene: TRBJ2-3; abundance: -; CDR3nt: TGTGCCAGCAGTTTACTAGCGGGAGTTTCAGATACGCAGTATTTT; CDR3aa: CASSLLAGVSDTQYF
d_gene: -; v_gene: TRBV5-4; j_gene: TRBJ1-2; abundance: -; CDR3nt: TGTGCCAGCAGCTTGATTGGGGAAGGCTACACCTTC; CDR3aa: CASSLIGEGYTF
d_gene: TRBD2; v_gene: TRBV6-1; j_gene: TRBJ2-7; abundance: -; CDR3nt: TGTGCCAGCAGTGGTGGACAGGGACTAGCGGGACGCGAGCAGTACTTC; CDR3aa: CASSGGQGLAGREQYF
d_gene: -; v_gene: TRBV4-1; j_gene: TRBJ2-6; abundance: -; CDR3nt: TGCGCCAGCAGCCATTACCAATCTGGGGCCAACGTCCTGACTTTC; CDR3aa: CASSHYQSGANVLTF
d_gene: -; v_gene: TRBV5-1; j_gene: TRBJ2-5; abundance: -; CDR3nt: TGCGCCAGCAGCATACAGTCAGGCGAGCAAGAGACCCAGTACTTC; CDR3aa: CASSIQSGEQETQYF
d_gene: -; v_gene: TRBV6-5; j_gene: TRBJ1-2; abundance: -; CDR3nt: TGTGCCAGCAGTTACGCGATAGTCAGTGGGAATGGCTACACCTTC; CDR3aa: CASSYAIVSGNGYTF
d_gene: -; v_gene: TRBV18; j_gene: TRBJ2-3; abundance: -; CDR3nt: TGTGCCAGCGCAGGGACGGCTAGCACAGATACGCAGTATTTT; CDR3aa: CASAGTASTDTQYF
d_gene: TRBD2; v_gene: TRBV9; j_gene: TRBJ2-7; abundance: -; CDR3nt: TGTGCCAGCAGCGTAGGAGCTAGCGGGGGCTACGAGCAGTACTTC; CDR3aa: CASSVGASGGYEQYF
d_gene: -; v_gene: TRBV27; j_gene: TRBJ2-7; abundance: -; CDR3nt: TGTGCCAGCAGTCCCCGATGGGGCGAGCAGTACTTC; CDR3aa: CASSPRWGEQYF
d_gene: -; v_gene: TRBV5-1; j_gene: TRBJ2-2; abundance: -; CDR3nt: TGCGCCAGCAGCCCCTCGACGGGTCGCGGACATAACACCGGGGAGCTGTTTTTT; CDR3aa: CASSPSTGRGHNTGELFF
d_gene: -; v_gene: TRBV18; j_gene: TRBJ1-1; abundance: -; CDR3nt: TGTGCCAGCTCACCAAAGGAAGGGCTGATGAACACTGAAGCTTTCTTT; CDR3aa: CASSPKEGLMNTEAFF
d_gene: -; v_gene: TRBV4-3; j_gene: TRBJ2-4; abundance: -; CDR3nt: TGCGCCAGCAGCCAAGGGCAAAACATTCAGTACTTC; CDR3aa: CASSQGQNIQYF
d_gene: -; v_gene: TRBV7-8; j_gene: TRBJ2-5; abundance: -; CDR3nt: TGTGCCAGCAGCTTACAGGGTGAACTCCAAGAGACCCAGTACTTC; CDR3aa: CASSLQGELQETQYF
d_gene: TRBD1; v_gene: TRBV5-1; j_gene: TRBJ1-1; abundance: -; CDR3nt: TGCGCCAGCAGCTGGGCCAGGGGGTTGAGCACTGAAGCTTTCTTT; CDR3aa: CASSWARGLSTEAFF
d_gene: TRBD1; v_gene: TRBV10-3; j_gene: TRBJ1-1; abundance: few; CDR3nt: TGTGCCATCACGCGACAGGGGGAAGCTTTCTTT; CDR3aa: CAITRQGEAFF
d_gene: TRBD2; v_gene: TRBV27; j_gene: TRBJ2-1; abundance: -; CDR3nt: TGTGCCAGCACCATTTCGTCTAGCGGGAGTATTGAGCAGTTCTTC; CDR3aa: CASTISSSGSIEQFF
d_gene: -; v_gene: TRBV5-1; j_gene: TRBJ2-3; abundance: -; CDR3nt: TGCGCCAGCAGCTTGGTGTTGGGGACTGGACAAGCCTCTAGCACAGATACGCAGTATTTT; CDR3aa: CASSLVLGTGQASSTDTQYF
d_gene: TRBD1; v_gene: TRBV23-1; j_gene: TRBJ2-7; abundance: -; CDR3nt: TGCGCCAGCAGATACAGGGGCTACGAGCAGTACTTC; CDR3aa: CASRYRGYEQYF
d_gene: TRBD1; v_gene: TRBV9; j_gene: TRBJ2-4; abundance: -; CDR3nt: TGTGCCAGCAGCGAAACAGGGGGGACGGACATTCAGTACTTC; CDR3aa: CASSETGGTDIQYF
d_gene: -; v_gene: TRBV30; j_gene: TRBJ1-3; abundance: few; CDR3nt: TGTGCCTGGAAGCCCCGAAGCTCTGGAAACACCATATATTTT; CDR3aa: CAWKPRSSGNTIYF
d_gene: TRBD1; v_gene: TRBV7-9; j_gene: TRBJ2-5; abundance: once; CDR3nt: TGTGCCAGCAGCCCGACCGGGACAGGGGTTGAGACCCAGTACTTC; CDR3aa: CASSPTGTGVETQYF
d_gene: TRBD2; v_gene: TRBV14; j_gene: TRBJ2-1; abundance: once; CDR3nt: TGTGCCAGCAGCCAAGGACTAGCGATCCATGAGCAGTTCTTC; CDR3aa: CASSQGLAIHEQFF
d_gene: TRBD2; v_gene: TRBV7-9; j_gene: TRBJ2-2; abundance: -; CDR3nt: TGTGCCAGCAGCTTTCTAGCGGGATCCGGGGAGCTGTTTTTT; CDR3aa: CASSFLAGSGELFF
d_gene: -; v_gene: TRBV9; j_gene: TRBJ2-3; abundance: -; CDR3nt: TGTGCCAGCAGCCTCAGCACAGATACGCAGTATTTT; CDR3aa: CASSLSTDTQYF
d_gene: -; v_gene: TRBV19; j_gene: TRBJ1-5; abundance: -; CDR3nt: TGTGCCAGTAGTAACGACCGGGACAGCAATCAGCCCCAGCATTTT; CDR3aa: CASSNDRDSNQPQHF
d_gene: TRBD1; v_gene: TRBV6-5; j_gene: TRBJ2-7; abundance: few; CDR3nt: TGTGCCAGCAGGGGGACAGGGTACGCCTACGAGCAGTACTTC; CDR3aa: CASRGTGYAYEQYF
d_gene: -; v_gene: TRBV19; j_gene: TRBJ2-6; abundance: -; CDR3nt: TGTGCCAGTAGTAGCTATGGCTGGGGTATTAACTCTGGGGCCAACGTCCTGACTTTC; CDR3aa: CASSSYGWGINSGANVLTF
d_gene: TRBD1; v_gene: TRBV7-9; j_gene: TRBJ1-1; abundance: -; CDR3nt: TGTGCCAGCAGCCAGGGGGACAGGGGGACTGAAGCTTTCTTT; CDR3aa: CASSQGDRGTEAFF
d_gene: TRBD2; v_gene: TRBV4-1; j_gene: TRBJ2-7; abundance: -; CDR3nt: TGCGCCAGCAGCCAAGTATTAGCGGGTAAGAGTTACGAGCAGTACTTC; CDR3aa: CASSQVLAGKSYEQYF
d_gene: -; v_gene: TRBV12-5; j_gene: TRBJ2-3; abundance: few; CDR3nt: TGTGCTAGTGTCCAATGGGAAGGGGGGACTAGCACAGATACGCAGTATTTT; CDR3aa: CASVQWEGGTSTDTQYF
d_gene: -; v_gene: TRBV4-1; j_gene: TRBJ2-2; abundance: -; CDR3nt: TGCGCCAGCAGCCAAGATGCGACATACACCGGGGAGCTGTTTTTT; CDR3aa: CASSQDATYTGELFF
d_gene: -; v_gene: TRBV7-8; j_gene: TRBJ2-3; abundance: -; CDR3nt: TGTGCCAGCACATACGGGAGAACAGATACGCAGTATTTT; CDR3aa: CASTYGRTDTQYF
d_gene: TRBD1; v_gene: TRBV7-9; j_gene: TRBJ2-2; abundance: -; CDR3nt: TGTGCCAGCAGCTTTTTCTCCGGGACAGGGGTTGTTCGGACCGGGGAGCTGTTTTTT; CDR3aa: CASSFFSGTGVVRTGELFF
d_gene: -; v_gene: TRBV11-2; j_gene: TRBJ1-5; abundance: -; CDR3nt: TGTGCCAGCAGCTTAGGAACTTGGACCGGGGGTAATGATCAGCCCCAGCATTTT; CDR3aa: CASSLGTWTGGNDQPQHF
d_gene: TRBD2; v_gene: TRBV28; j_gene: TRBJ2-1; abundance: -; CDR3nt: TGTGCCAGCAGTTTCGGCGGGAGGCCTCCCAATGAGCAGTTCTTC; CDR3aa: CASSFGGRPPNEQFF
d_gene: TRBD2; v_gene: TRBV19; j_gene: TRBJ2-7; abundance: once; CDR3nt: TGTGCCAGTAGTTCCGGGACTAGCGGGAGATACGAGCAGTACTTC; CDR3aa: CASSSGTSGRYEQYF
d_gene: TRBD1; v_gene: TRBV4-1; j_gene: TRBJ1-1; abundance: few; CDR3nt: TGCGCCAGCAGCCCAGGACAGGGGACTTTGAACACTGAAGCTTTCTTT; CDR3aa: CASSPGQGTLNTEAFF
d_gene: TRBD1; v_gene: TRBV7-9; j_gene: TRBJ2-1; abundance: -; CDR3nt: TGTGCCAGCAGCTTAGGGCCAGGGGGCGGATACAATGAGCAGTTCTTC; CDR3aa: CASSLGPGGGYNEQFF
d_gene: TRBD1; v_gene: TRBV6-5; j_gene: TRBJ2-7; abundance: -; CDR3nt: TGTGCCAGCAGTTTCCCGGGACAGGGACCCTACGAGCAGTACTTC; CDR3aa: CASSFPGQGPYEQYF
d_gene: -; v_gene: TRBV5-1; j_gene: TRBJ1-3; abundance: -; CDR3nt: TGCGCCAGCAGCTTGAATCGGGGTGACACCATATATTTT; CDR3aa: CASSLNRGDTIYF
d_gene: -; v_gene: TRBV2; j_gene: TRBJ1-5; abundance: few; CDR3nt: TGTGCCAGCAGTGTGTTAAAGTCGTCCCAGCATTTT; CDR3aa: CASSVLKSSQHF